This T cell receptor beta chain was identified in a study of blood T cell repertoires in COVID-19. The method was immunoSEQ multiplex PCR; TCRdb's version includes in-frame clones alone and lacks a portion of them. The sample includes about 200,000 clones, about 80% seen only once; the top ten take around 16%. Germline CDR1 reads MGHDK; CDR2 reads SYGVNS. The germline V and J ends were trimmed by 5 bases and 4 bases, with 12 bases remaining between them. This CDR3 spans 13 amino acids. Recovered status applied to Cohort 3 donors who had two consecutive negative PCRs. It also applied to those with clearance or with symptom resolution.

The genes are TRBV25-1 and TRBJ2-7; D unresolved. The sample consisted of PBMCs or T cells enriched from blood (not recorded which). The receptor's source is a man aged 35-49 years who had recovered from COVID-19. The CDR3, as DNA: TGTGCCAGCAGTCGCGGCGGAGTTTACGAGCAGTACTTC. This codes for CASSRGGVYEQYF.